Below, 15 T cell receptor beta chains from the same sample are listed, as sequenced in a study of CD4 T cells in relation to SARS-CoV-2 and coronaviruses (dated by TCRdb to 2020 to 2022). CD4+ T cells from unexposed donors were collected before the COVID-19 pandemic (2011-2018). The EasySep CD4+ T cell isolation kit was used to isolate CD4+ T cells once the cultures had run for about 10 days. For these receptors, no antigen is known. Library creation used the immunoSEQ multiplex PCR assay. In TCRdb, the immuneACCESS table is reduced to in-frame sequences with V and J assigned. These tables do not hold every clone; where another copy was compared, an unresolved V gene accounts for under half, and the others remain unexplained. This sample lists 22,000 or so clones; about 81% were detected once. The top ten clones comprise roughly an eighth of the sample. Sequencing used CD4+ T cells from PBMCs, cultured in vitro. The receptors derive from a human donor in good health.

The chain has TRBV5-4 and TRBJ1-1; 9 bases line up with TRBD1. CDR1 SGHNT and CDR2 YYREEE come from the germline V gene (reference sequence). This CDR3 is built from 13 residues. With 4 bases clipped from V and 4 bases from J, the junction kept 2 bases outside the gene matches. The CDR3 coding sequence is TGTGCCAGCAGCAGGGACAGGGTCACTGAAGCTTTCTTT. Protein: CASSRDRVTEAFF. Full variable domain (rest looked up from reference TRBV5-4 and TRBJ1-1): ETGVTQSPTHLIKTRGQQVTLRCSSQSGHNTVSWYQQALGQGPQFIFQYYREEENGRGNFPPRFSGLQFPNYSSELNVNALELDDSALYLCASSRDRVTEAFFGQGTRLTVV.

The chain has TRBV5-1 and TRBJ1-1; 8 bases line up with TRBD1. Germline values: CDR1 SGHRS, CDR2 YFSETQ. The CDR3 runs 13 residues. V dropped 5 bases and J dropped 3; count of bases not matched to a gene: 3. The DNA for the CDR3 is TGCGCCAGCAGTTTGACAGGGGACACTGAAGCTTTCTTT. Protein product: CASSLTGDTEAFF. The full variable domain, completed using reference TRBV5-1 and TRBJ1-1, is KAGVTQTPRYLIKTRGQQVTLSCSPISGHRSVSWYQQTPGQGLQFLFEYFSETQRNKGNFPGRFSGRQFSNSRSEMNVSTLELGDSALYLCASSLTGDTEAFFGQGTRLTVV.

The V gene is TRBV24-1, the J gene TRBJ2-2; D gene unclear. The CDR3 consists of 11 residues. Looked up from germline, CDR1 is KGHDR and CDR2 is SFDVKD. Trimming removed 5 bases at V and 6 bases at J, with 3 bases between. This CDR3 reads CATSVSGELFF. CDR3 sequence (DNA): TGTGCCACCAGTGTCTCCGGGGAGCTGTTTTTT.

This sequence joins TRBV7-7 and TRBJ2-1, with 10 bases identical to TRBD2. Germline V lookup: CDR1 SSHAT, CDR2 FNYEAQ (reference sequence). Losses at the gene ends were 5 bases for V and 5 bases for J; bases not matched to a gene: 6. The CDR3 length is 15 residues. The CDR3: CASSPGLAPDNEQFF. DNA of the CDR3: TGTGCCAGCAGCCCGGGACTAGCGCCAGACAATGAGCAGTTCTTC. Full variable domain (rest looked up from reference TRBV7-7 and TRBJ2-1): GAGVSQSPRYKVTKRGQDVTLRCDPISSHATLYWYQQALGQGPEFLTYFNYEAQPDKSGLPSDRFSAERPEGSISTLTIQRTEQRDSAMYRCASSPGLAPDNEQFFGPGTRLTVL.

This clone appeared a single time. The chain employs TRBV7-8 and TRBJ1-4, with D unresolved. With 5 bases removed from V and 5 bases from J, the gap between germline ends came to 9 bases. Germline V lookup: CDR1 SGHVS, CDR2 FQNEAQ. The CDR3 runs to 13 residues. CDR3 DNA: TGTGCCAGCAGCAGAGCACCGAATGAAAAACTGTTTTTT. Its translation: CASSRAPNEKLFF.

This rearrangement joins TRBV30 to TRBJ1-2, with a tentative D call TRBD1 (6 bases). CDR3 size: 13 residues. Trimming took 2 bases from V and 4 from J, leaving 11 bases between them. Germline CDR1 and CDR2: GTSNPN and SVGIG (reference sequence). CDR3 DNA sequence: TGTGCCTGGAGTCTACAGGGAGCCTATGGCTACACCTTC. Translating gives CAWSLQGAYGYTF.

The rearrangement links TRBV18 to TRBJ2-1; D unclear. CDR3 size: 15 residues. Trimming took off 3 bases at V and 0 bases at J, with 9 bases between the two ends. The germline V gene encodes CDR1 KGHSH and CDR2 LQKENI. CDR3 DNA sequence: TGTGCCAGCTCACCGCAACGTTACTCCTACAATGAGCAGTTCTTC. Protein product: CASSPQRYSYNEQFF.

The V and J genes are TRBV19 and TRBJ2-1, with D uncertain. V shed 1 base and J shed 4 bases, with 8 bases lying between them. Germline V gives CDR1 LNHDA, CDR2 SQIVND (reference sequence). There are 14 residues in the CDR3. The CDR3, as DNA: TGTGCCAGTAGTATAGTCACCGGGTACAATGAGCAGTTCTTC. This translates into CASSIVTGYNEQFF.

The rearrangement joins TRBV5-1 to TRBJ2-7, with 9 bases fitting TRBD1. In germline, CDR1 is SGHRS, CDR2 YFSETQ. CDR3 size: 14 residues. V gave up 3 bases and J gave up 1 base; unmatched junction bases: 2. The CDR3 DNA reads TGCGCCAGCAGCTCGGGACAGGGTTCCTACGAGCAGTACTTC. This gives the protein CASSSGQGSYEQYF.

The chain links TRBV5-1 to TRBJ1-1, with a possible D match to TRBD1 (5 bases). The V gene lost 0 bases and the J gene lost 3 bases, with 9 bases spanning the gap. The CDR3 spans 14 residues. Germline CDR1 and CDR2: SGHRS and YFSETQ. The CDR3 region has the DNA TGCGCCAGCAGCTTGGGGTCGGGGCACACTGAAGCTTTCTTT. Translated: CASSLGSGHTEAFF.

The V gene is TRBV18, the J gene TRBJ1-1; 9 bases are shared with TRBD1. Losses at the gene ends were 3 bases for V and 4 bases for J; bases not matched to a gene: 6. This CDR3 has 15 residues. Germline V CDR1 and CDR2: KGHSH, LQKENI. CDR3: CASSPGTGQFTEAFF. As DNA, the CDR3 is TGTGCCAGCTCACCCGGGACAGGGCAGTTCACTGAAGCTTTCTTT. Full variable domain (missing parts from reference TRBV18 and TRBJ1-1): NAGVMQNPRHLVRRRGQEARLRCSPMKGHSHVYWYRQLPEEGLKFMVYLQKENIIDESGMPKERFSAEFPKEGPSILRIQQVVRGDSAAYFCASSPGTGQFTEAFFGQGTRLTVV.

V usage is TRBV28 and J usage is TRBJ1-2; 7 bases are a match to TRBD1. CDR1 is MDHEN and CDR2 is SYDVKM in the germline V gene. There are 13 residues in the CDR3. Losses at the gene ends were 6 bases for V and 5 bases for J; bases not matched to a gene: 6. The CDR3: CASSITGEYGYTF. In DNA form, the CDR3 reads TGTGCCAGCAGCATAACAGGGGAGTATGGCTACACCTTC.

The rearrangement uses TRBV9 and TRBJ1-1; no clear D gene. The CDR3 covers 11 residues. From germline, CDR1 is SGDLS and CDR2 YYNGEE. With 6 bases removed from V and 3 bases from J, the gap between germline ends came to 6 bases. Written as DNA, the CDR3 is TGTGCCAGCAACGAGTACACTGAAGCTTTCTTT. This sequence encodes CASNEYTEAFF.

This clone was recorded once. The J gene is TRBJ2-3, the V gene TRBV19; tentative D call: TRBD1 (5 bases). This CDR3 contains 15 residues. V gave up 4 bases and J gave up 0 bases, with 11 bases separating them. Germline V CDR1 and CDR2: LNHDA, SQIVND (reference sequence). The CDR3 loop is CASSKQGYSTDTQYF. CDR3 nucleotides: TGTGCCAGTAGTAAGCAGGGTTATAGCACAGATACGCAGTATTTT. The variable domain in full, completed from reference TRBV19 and TRBJ2-3, reads DGGITQSPKYLFRKEGQNVTLSCEQNLNHDAMYWYRQDPGQGLRLIYYSQIVNDFQKGDIAEGYSVSREKKESFPLTVTSAQKNPTAFYLCASSKQGYSTDTQYFGPGTRLTVL.

This rearrangement joins TRBV28 to TRBJ2-7, with D perhaps TRBD2 (5 bases). This CDR3 contains 14 residues. CDR1 MDHEN and CDR2 SYDVKM come from the germline V gene. V lost 8 bases to trimming and J lost 0 bases, with 14 bases between them. The CDR3 DNA reads as TGTGCCAGCCGTAGCGCAGGTAGCTCCTACGAGCAGTACTTC. It yields the protein CASRSAGSSYEQYF.